This T cell receptor beta chain was retrieved from a study of post-analysis software for immune sequencing data. The study's findings and limits: Included in a set of five TRBV segments more frequent in patients than controls were TRBV5-6, TRBV5-1 and TRBV20-1.

A note on this clonotype: Its antigen is unidentified.

The CDR3 is made up of 14 amino acids. Germline CDR1 reads GTSNPN; CDR2 reads SVGIG (reference sequence). Trimming removed 2 bases at V and 0 bases at J, with 10 bases between. Included in the TCR beta cDNA libraries were unique molecular identifiers. T cells numbering roughly 0.85 to 11 million gave rise to 500,000 or so cDNA molecules. One entry per CDR3 protein, called by TCRdb with MiXCR from the PCR reads. The data hold fewer than 850,000 distinct CDR3 sequences, with around 42% observed a single time. V gene TRBV30 combines with J gene TRBJ2-5, with D tentatively TRBD2 (6 bases). Input material: blood. This TCR derives from a girl between 10 and 17 years old with multiple sclerosis. The CDR3 nucleotides are TGTGCCTGGAGTAGGAGGGCCAACCAAGAGACCCAGTACTTC. Translating gives CAWSRRANQETQYF.